This TCR beta chain was profiled in a study of cytomegalovirus exposure and HLA in healthy donors. Regarding the study as a whole: TCR beta V- and J-gene trimming, according to a later analysis, was linked to a missense DCLRE1C variant. The number of N-insertions in an Asian-associated ancestry cluster was reportedly below the 666-donor mean in a later analysis.

The PCR ran on 60 Vbeta and 13 Jbeta primers. Sequenced by immunoSEQ multiplex PCR; TCRdb stores in-frame clones only, minus some. The data show about 150,000 clones, roughly 74% seen once. With respect to this clone: Its antigen is not known.

The receptor was isolated from a man aged 18 to 29 in good health and CMV-seronegative. Material: PBMCs.

The CDR3 bases are TGCGCCAGCAGCTTGCAGGGGGGCCAAGAGACCCAGTACTTC. Translated, it gives CASSLQGGQETQYF. V is TRBV5-1 and J is TRBJ2-5; D perhaps matches TRBD1 (7 bases). The CDR3 extends over 14 amino acids. CDR1 is SGHRS, CDR2 YFSETQ, per germline. Trimming took off 1 base at V and 1 base at J, with 8 bases between the two ends.